This T cell receptor (beta chain) was identified during a study of cytomegalovirus exposure and HLA in healthy donors. Study details: Earlier, 117 million unique TCR beta sequences were recovered from approximately 180 million T cells by an analysis. Study-wide points: Three chains tied to CMV proved CMV antigen-specific in vitro. As a later analysis showed, several of the most significant clusters appeared to be linked to common viral pathogens.

In regard to this clone: Its antigen is undetermined.

V lost 1 base and J lost 3, with 12 bases in between. The CDR3 has 14 amino acids. The germline gives CDR1 GTSNPN, CDR2 SVGIG (reference sequence). The PCR was carried out with 60 Vbeta primers and 13 Jbeta primers. Original methodology: In a later analysis, roughly 10 million of 65 million to 90 million unique beta chains occurred in at least two donors. Assay: immunoSEQ multiplex PCR; the TCRdb copy retains only in-frame clones and omits some. V, J and clone size were drawn from that table, and D and trimming were deduced from the DNA. The table lists 100,000 to 150,000 clones, about two thirds of them singletons.

Material: PBMCs. The chain is built from TRBV30 and TRBJ1-2; the D gene is possibly TRBD1 (5 bases). The sequence came from a man aged 55-75 years in good health and CMV-seropositive. The CDR3 loop reads CAWSETAEDYGYTF. The CDR3 coding sequence is TGTGCCTGGAGTGAGACAGCCGAAGACTATGGCTACACCTTC.